This record concerns one T cell receptor (beta chain) sequence. Antigen specificity is unknown. This specimen belongs to a study of T cell responses to AZD1222 COVID-19 vaccine. Findings and caveats of the study: Donors, mostly white British, included more females; clonal diversity was possibly underestimated. Variant regions that are unmutated are reportedly the target of nearly half of spike-specific TCRs. Spike-spanning, vaccine-associated CD4 TCRs were dominant at 160-218 and 743-854.

V was cut by 3 bases and J by 0 bases, with 9 bases left in between. The CDR3 has 15 residues. Germline lookup yields CDR1 MNHEY and CDR2 SVGAGI. TCRdb keeps only in-frame clones here, not all; method: immunoSEQ multiplex PCR. This sample carries roughly 140,000 clones, about 86% of them seen once, and the ten largest clones take 3% to 4.5%. This sequence was found in an adult in good health. The sequenced sample was peripheral blood, obtained on day 0 of AZD1222 vaccination. This chain links TRBV6-5 with TRBJ2-4, with no clear D. The CDR3 coding sequence is TGTGCCAGCAGTTATTCCGCCTCAGCCAAAAACATTCAGTACTTC. It encodes CASSYSASAKNIQYF.